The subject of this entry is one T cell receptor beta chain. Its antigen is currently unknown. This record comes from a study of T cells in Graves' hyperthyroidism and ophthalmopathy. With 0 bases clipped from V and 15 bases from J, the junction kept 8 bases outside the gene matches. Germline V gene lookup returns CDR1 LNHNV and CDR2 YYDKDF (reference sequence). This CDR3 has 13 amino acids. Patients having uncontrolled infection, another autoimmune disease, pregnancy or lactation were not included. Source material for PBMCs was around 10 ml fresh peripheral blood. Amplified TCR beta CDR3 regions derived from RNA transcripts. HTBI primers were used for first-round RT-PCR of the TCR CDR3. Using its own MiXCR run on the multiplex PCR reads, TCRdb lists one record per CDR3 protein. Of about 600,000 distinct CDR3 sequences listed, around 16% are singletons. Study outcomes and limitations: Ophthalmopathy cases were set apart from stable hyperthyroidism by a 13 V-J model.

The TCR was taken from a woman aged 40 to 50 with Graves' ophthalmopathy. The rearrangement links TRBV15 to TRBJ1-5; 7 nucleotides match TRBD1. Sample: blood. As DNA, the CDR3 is TGTGCCACCAGCAGAGATGAAGGGGGCGGTCGGCATTTT. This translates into CATSRDEGGGRHF. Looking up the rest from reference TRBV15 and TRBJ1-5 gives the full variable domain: DAMVIQNPRYQVTQFGKPVTLSCSQTLNHNVMYWYQQKSSQAPKLLFHYYDKDFNNEADTPDNFQSRRPNTSFCFLDIRSPGLGDTAMYLCATSRDEGGGRHFGDGTRLSIL.